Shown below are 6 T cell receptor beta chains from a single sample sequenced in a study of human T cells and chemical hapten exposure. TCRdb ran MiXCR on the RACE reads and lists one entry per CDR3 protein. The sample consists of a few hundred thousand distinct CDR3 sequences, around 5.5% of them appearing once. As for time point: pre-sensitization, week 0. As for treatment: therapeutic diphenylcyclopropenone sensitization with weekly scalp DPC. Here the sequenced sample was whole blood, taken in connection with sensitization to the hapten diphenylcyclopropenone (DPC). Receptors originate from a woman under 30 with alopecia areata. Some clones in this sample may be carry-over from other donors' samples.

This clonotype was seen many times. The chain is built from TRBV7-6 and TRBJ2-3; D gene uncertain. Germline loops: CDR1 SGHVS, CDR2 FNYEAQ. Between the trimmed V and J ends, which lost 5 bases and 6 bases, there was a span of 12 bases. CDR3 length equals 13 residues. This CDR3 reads CASSPSPVDTQYF. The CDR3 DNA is TGTGCCAGCAGCCCCTCTCCCGTGGATACGCAGTATTTT.

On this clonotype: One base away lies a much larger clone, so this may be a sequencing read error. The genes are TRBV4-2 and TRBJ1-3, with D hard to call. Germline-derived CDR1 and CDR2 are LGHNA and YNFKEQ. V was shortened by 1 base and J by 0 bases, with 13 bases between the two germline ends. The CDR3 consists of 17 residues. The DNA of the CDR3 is TGTGCCAGCAGCCAAGCGATTGATTGGGACTCTGGAAACACCATATATTTT. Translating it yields CASSQAIDWDSGNTIYF.

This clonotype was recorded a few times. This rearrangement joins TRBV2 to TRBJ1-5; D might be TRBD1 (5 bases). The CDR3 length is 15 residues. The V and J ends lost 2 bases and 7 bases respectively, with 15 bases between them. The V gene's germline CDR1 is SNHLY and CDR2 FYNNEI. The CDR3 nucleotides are TGTGCCAGCAGTGAACGGTGGGACTCCAGGCAGCCCCAGCATTTT. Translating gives CASSERWDSRQPQHF. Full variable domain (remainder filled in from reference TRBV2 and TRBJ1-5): EPEVTQTPSHQVTQMGQEVILRCVPISNHLYFYWYRQILGQKVEFLVSFYNNEISEKSEIFDDQFSVERPDGSNFTLKIRSTKLEDSAMYFCASSERWDSRQPQHFGDGTRLSIL.

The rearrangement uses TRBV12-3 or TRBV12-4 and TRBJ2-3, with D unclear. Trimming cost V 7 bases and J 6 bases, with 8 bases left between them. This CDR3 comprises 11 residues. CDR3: CASTTRDTQYF. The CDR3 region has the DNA TGTGCCAGCACCACGAGGGATACGCAGTATTTT.

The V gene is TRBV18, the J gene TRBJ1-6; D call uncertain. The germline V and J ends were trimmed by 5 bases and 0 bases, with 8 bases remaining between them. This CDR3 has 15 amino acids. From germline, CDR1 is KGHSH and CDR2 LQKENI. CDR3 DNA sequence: TGTGCCAGCTCATCCCTGAGCTCCTATAATTCACCCCTCCACTTT. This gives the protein CASSSLSSYNSPLHF.

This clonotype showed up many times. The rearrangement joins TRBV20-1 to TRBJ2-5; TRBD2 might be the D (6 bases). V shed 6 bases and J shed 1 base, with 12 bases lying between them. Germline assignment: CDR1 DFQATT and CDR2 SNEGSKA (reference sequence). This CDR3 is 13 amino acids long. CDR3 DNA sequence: TGCAGTGCGGATTCCGGGAGCCAAGAGACCCAGTACTTC. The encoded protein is CSADSGSQETQYF.